What follows are 14 T cell receptor beta chains derived from one specimen sequenced in a study of OX40 agonist ivuxolimab in advanced cancers. Sequenced by immunoSEQ multiplex PCR; TCRdb stores in-frame clones only, minus some. In the table there are under 80,000 clones, 85% of which are singletons. The source material was CD4+ or CD8+ T cells sorted from blood, sampled in a trial of the OX40 agonist ivuxolimab. These receptor sequences come from an adult with an advanced solid tumor such as melanoma, head and neck, liver or kidney cancer.

V gene TRBV5-1 combines with J gene TRBJ2-1; TRBD1 might be the D (6 bases). CDR1 is SGHRS, CDR2 YFSETQ, per germline. The length of the CDR3 is 13 residues. Trimming removed 4 bases at V and 6 bases at J, with 11 bases between. CDR3 amino acids: CASSTTGSNEQFF. CDR3 bases: TGCGCCAGCAGCACTACAGGGAGCAATGAGCAGTTCTTC.

The rearrangement uses TRBV10-1 and TRBJ1-1; perhaps TRBD1 as D (5 bases). The CDR3 loop spans 14 amino acids. Trimming pared 3 bases from V and 7 bases from J, leaving 15 bases between. Germline loops: CDR1 WNHNN, CDR2 SYGVQD (reference sequence). CDR3 in amino acids: CASSEAGTLGEAFF. CDR3 bases: TGCGCCAGCAGTGAAGCCGGGACCCTGGGTGAAGCTTTCTTT.

This sequence joins TRBV6-5 and TRBJ2-7, with D perhaps matching TRBD2 (5 bases). Trimming removed 0 bases at V and 7 bases at J, with 13 bases between. The germline CDR1 and CDR2 sequences are MNHEY and SVGAGI. The CDR3 extends over 14 amino acids. CDR3: CASSYSPLRGEQYF. The CDR3 nucleotides are TGTGCCAGCAGTTACTCTCCTCTCCGAGGGGAGCAGTACTTC.

The chain couples TRBV6-1 to TRBJ2-1, with D maybe TRBD2 (5 bases). The CDR3 has 12 amino acids. V was cut by 7 bases and J by 9 bases, with 13 bases left in between. The V gene's germline CDR1 is MNHNS and CDR2 SASEGT. The CDR3 here is CASTLLRVEQFF. Here the CDR3 DNA reads TGTGCCAGCACCCTGTTGAGGGTTGAGCAGTTCTTC.

The chain links TRBV9 to TRBJ1-5; D gene unclear. The germline gives CDR1 SGDLS, CDR2 YYNGEE. This CDR3 contains 15 residues. The germline V and J ends were trimmed by 0 bases and 0 bases, with 7 bases remaining between them. DNA for the CDR3: TGTGCCAGCAGCGTAGCCCCAGATAGCAATCAGCCCCAGCATTTT. It yields the protein CASSVAPDSNQPQHF.

J is TRBJ2-5 and V is TRBV11-1; 7 positions match TRBD1. The CDR3 contains 14 residues. J lost 4 bases, V lost 1 base, and 3 bases had no gene match. From germline, CDR1 is SGHAT and CDR2 FQDESV (reference sequence). The CDR3 nucleotides are TGTGCCAGCAGCTTAGAGACAGGGAGAGAGACCCAGTACTTC. It specifies CASSLETGRETQYF.

The chain uses TRBV6-5 and TRBJ2-1; D unresolved. The CDR3 consists of 14 residues. The ends were cut back, 4 bases at V and 0 bases at J, with 7 bases in the middle. Germline loops: CDR1 MNHEY, CDR2 SVGAGI. The DNA of the CDR3 is TGTGCCAGCAGTTGGGCGAGCTCCTACAATGAGCAGTTCTTC. Translated: CASSWASSYNEQFF.

This chain uses TRBV27 with TRBJ2-2; D is unclear. In germline, CDR1 is MNHEY, CDR2 SMNVEV (reference sequence). V shed 5 bases and J shed 5 bases, with 21 bases lying between them. The CDR3 extends over 17 amino acids. The CDR3 spells CASSPPNGPIGTGELFF. For the CDR3, the DNA is TGTGCCAGCAGTCCGCCGAATGGCCCCATAGGAACCGGGGAGCTGTTTTTT.

The chain combines TRBV5-6 with TRBJ2-6; either TRBD1 or TRBD2 may fit D (5 bases each). CDR1 SGHDT and CDR2 YYEEEE come from the germline V gene. The CDR3 is made up of 17 amino acids. V dropped 0 bases and J dropped 0 bases, with 10 bases sitting between them. The DNA of the CDR3 is TGTGCCAGCAGCTTGGTCGGGACCAGCTCTGGGGCCAACGTCCTGACTTTC. Protein sequence: CASSLVGTSSGANVLTF.

The genes are TRBV5-1 and TRBJ2-1, with D possibly being TRBD2 (7 bases). Germline CDR1 reads SGHRS; CDR2 reads YFSETQ. The ends were cut back, 1 base at V and 2 bases at J, with 13 bases in the middle. The CDR3 runs to 16 residues. The CDR3 protein is CASSLSGGVPYNEQFF. The DNA for the CDR3 is TGCGCCAGCAGCTTGTCGGGGGGCGTCCCCTACAATGAGCAGTTCTTC.

The rearrangement joins TRBV6-5 to TRBJ1-2, with 8 bases that match TRBD1. The germline gives CDR1 MNHEY, CDR2 SVGAGI. The CDR3 is 15 residues long. Unmatched junction bases numbered 9, after V lost 7 bases and J lost 2 bases. The CDR3 reads CASTTIGQGNYGYTF. The CDR3 nucleotides read TGTGCCAGCACTACTATAGGACAGGGCAACTATGGCTACACCTTC.

The table lists this clone with a count of one. The chain uses TRBV27 and TRBJ1-2; 9 bases line up with TRBD1. CDR3 length: 16 residues. CDR1 is MNHEY, CDR2 SMNVEV, per germline (reference sequence). V lost 5 bases and J lost 4; bases outside the gene matches: 11. CDR3 amino acids: CASSLRTGVTLYGYTF. CDR3 sequence (DNA): TGTGCCAGCAGTCTGCGGACAGGGGTTACCCTCTATGGCTACACCTTC.

This clone occurred once. This chain joins TRBV30 and TRBJ2-2, with 8 bases aligning to TRBD2. This CDR3 has 18 residues. Germline values: CDR1 GTSNPN, CDR2 SVGIG (reference sequence). V lost 4 bases, J lost 7 bases, and 20 bases stayed unmatched. CDR3 in DNA: TGTGCCTGGATAGATAAGCGGGGGAGGAATATTGTAGGCGGGGAGCTGTTTTTT. This translates into CAWIDKRGRNIVGGELFF. Filled out from reference TRBV30 and TRBJ2-2, the complete variable domain reads SQTIHQWPATLVQPVGSPLSLECTVEGTSNPNLYWYRQAAGRGLQLLFYSVGIGQISSEVPQNLSASRPQDRQFILSSKKLLLSDSGFYLCAWIDKRGRNIVGGELFFGEGSRLTVL.

The J gene is TRBJ2-7, the V gene TRBV5-5; 7 bases are shared with TRBD1. V was pared by 3 bases and J by 3 bases, with 3 bases of the junction left unmatched. The CDR3 is made up of 13 amino acids. From germline, CDR1 is SGHKS and CDR2 YYEKEE (reference sequence). This CDR3 reads CASSSGQFYEQYF. DNA for the CDR3: TGTGCCAGCAGCTCGGGACAGTTCTACGAGCAGTACTTC. Full variable domain (remainder filled in from reference TRBV5-5 and TRBJ2-7): DAGVTQSPTHLIKTRGQQVTLRCSPISGHKSVSWYQQVLGQGPQFIFQYYEKEERGRGNFPDRFSARQFPNYSSELNVNALLLGDSALYLCASSSGQFYEQYFGPGTRLTVT.